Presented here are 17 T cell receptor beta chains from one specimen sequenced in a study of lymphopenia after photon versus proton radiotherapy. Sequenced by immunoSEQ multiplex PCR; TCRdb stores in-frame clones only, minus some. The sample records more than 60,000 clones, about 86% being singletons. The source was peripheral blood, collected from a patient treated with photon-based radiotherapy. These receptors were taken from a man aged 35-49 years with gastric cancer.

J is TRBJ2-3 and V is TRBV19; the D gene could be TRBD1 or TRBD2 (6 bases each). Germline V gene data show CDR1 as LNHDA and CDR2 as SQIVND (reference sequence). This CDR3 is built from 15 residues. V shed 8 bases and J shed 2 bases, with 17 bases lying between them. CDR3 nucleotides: TGTGCCAGTGGGGGGCGGGACACGTACACAGATACGCAGTATTTT. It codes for CASGGRDTYTDTQYF.

CDR3 region: CASKKGQSQETQYF. The CDR3, as DNA: TGTGCCAGCAAAAAGGGACAGTCGCAAGAGACCCAGTACTTC. V and J are TRBV7-6 and TRBJ2-5; 7 bases line up with TRBD1. Trimming at V came to 7 bases and at J to 2 bases, leaving 7 bases not matched to a gene. Per germline, CDR1 SGHVS and CDR2 FNYEAQ. This CDR3 has 14 amino acids. The whole variable domain, remainder taken from reference TRBV7-6 and TRBJ2-5, is GAGVSQSPRYKVTKRGQDVALRCDPISGHVSLYWYRQALGQGPEFLTYFNYEAQQDKSGLPNDRFSAERPEGSISTLTIQRTEQRDSAMYRCASKKGQSQETQYFGPGTRLLVL.

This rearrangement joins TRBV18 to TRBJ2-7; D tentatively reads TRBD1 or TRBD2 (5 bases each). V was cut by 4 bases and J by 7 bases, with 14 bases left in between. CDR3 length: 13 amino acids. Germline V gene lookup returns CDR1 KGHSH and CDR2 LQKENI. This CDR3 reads CASSRRESGEQYF. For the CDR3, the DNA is TGTGCCAGCTCACGCAGGGAGTCCGGGGAGCAGTACTTC.

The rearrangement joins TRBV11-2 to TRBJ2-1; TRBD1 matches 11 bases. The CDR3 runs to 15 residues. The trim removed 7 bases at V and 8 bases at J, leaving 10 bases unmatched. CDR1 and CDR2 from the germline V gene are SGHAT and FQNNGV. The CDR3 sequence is CASTLRDRGFDEQFF. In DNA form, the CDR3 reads TGTGCCAGCACACTCCGGGACAGGGGGTTCGATGAGCAGTTCTTC.

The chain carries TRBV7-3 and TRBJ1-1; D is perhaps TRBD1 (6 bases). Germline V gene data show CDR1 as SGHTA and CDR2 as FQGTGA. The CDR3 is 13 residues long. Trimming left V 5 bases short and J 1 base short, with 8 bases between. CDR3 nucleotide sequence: TGTGCCAGCAGCACACAGGGGAACACTGAAGCTTTCTTT. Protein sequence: CASSTQGNTEAFF.

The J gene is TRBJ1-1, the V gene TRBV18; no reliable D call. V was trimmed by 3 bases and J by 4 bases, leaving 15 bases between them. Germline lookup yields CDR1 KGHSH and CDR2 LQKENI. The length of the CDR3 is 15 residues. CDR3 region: CASSPGEGGITEAFF. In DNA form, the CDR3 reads TGTGCCAGCTCACCTGGGGAGGGTGGGATCACTGAAGCTTTCTTT.

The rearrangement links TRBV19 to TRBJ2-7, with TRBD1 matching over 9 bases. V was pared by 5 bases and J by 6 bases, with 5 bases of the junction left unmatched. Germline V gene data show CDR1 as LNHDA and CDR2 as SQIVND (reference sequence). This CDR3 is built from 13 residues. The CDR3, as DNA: TGTGCCAGTAGTTACAGGGGACAGGGCGAGCAGTACTTC. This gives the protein CASSYRGQGEQYF.

CDR3 sequence: CASSFSLDRETQYF. CDR3 nucleotide sequence: TGTGCCAGCAGCTTTTCTCTCGACAGAGAGACCCAGTACTTC. V and J are TRBV7-9 and TRBJ2-5; D may be TRBD1 (5 bases). The CDR3 is made up of 14 amino acids. V lost 3 bases to trimming and J lost 4 bases, with 12 bases between them. Germline CDR1 reads SEHNR; CDR2 reads FQNEAQ (reference sequence).

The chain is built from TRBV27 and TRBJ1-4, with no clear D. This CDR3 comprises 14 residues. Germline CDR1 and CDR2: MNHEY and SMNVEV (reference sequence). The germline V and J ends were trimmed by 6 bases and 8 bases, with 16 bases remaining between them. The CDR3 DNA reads TGTGCCAGCAGCCCCTTGGAGGGAAGGGAAAAACTGTTTTTT. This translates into CASSPLEGREKLFF. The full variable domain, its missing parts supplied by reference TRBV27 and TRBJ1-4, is EAQVTQNPRYLITVTGKKLTVTCSQNMNHEYMSWYRQDPGLGLRQIYYSMNVEVTDKGDVPEGYKVSRKEKRNFPLILESPSPNQTSLYFCASSPLEGREKLFFGSGTQLSVL.

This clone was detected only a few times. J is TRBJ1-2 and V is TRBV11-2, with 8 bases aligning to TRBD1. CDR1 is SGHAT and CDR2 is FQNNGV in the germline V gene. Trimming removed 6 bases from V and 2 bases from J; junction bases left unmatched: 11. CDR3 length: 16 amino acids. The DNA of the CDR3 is TGTGCCAGCAGTGGTACAGGGGGTAACTTCAACTATGGCTACACCTTC. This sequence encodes CASSGTGGNFNYGYTF.

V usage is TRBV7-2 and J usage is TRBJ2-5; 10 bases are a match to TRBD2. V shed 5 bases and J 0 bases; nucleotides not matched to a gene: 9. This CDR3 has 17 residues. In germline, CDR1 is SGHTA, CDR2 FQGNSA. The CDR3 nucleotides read TGTGCCAGCAGCAAAACTAGCGGGGTTAAGTACCAAGAGACCCAGTACTTC. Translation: CASSKTSGVKYQETQYF. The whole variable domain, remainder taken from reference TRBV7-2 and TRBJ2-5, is GAGVSQSPSNKVTEKGKDVELRCDPISGHTALYWYRQSLGQGLEFLIYFQGNSAPDKSGLPSDRFSAERTGGSVSTLTIQRTQQEDSAVYLCASSKTSGVKYQETQYFGPGTRLLVL.

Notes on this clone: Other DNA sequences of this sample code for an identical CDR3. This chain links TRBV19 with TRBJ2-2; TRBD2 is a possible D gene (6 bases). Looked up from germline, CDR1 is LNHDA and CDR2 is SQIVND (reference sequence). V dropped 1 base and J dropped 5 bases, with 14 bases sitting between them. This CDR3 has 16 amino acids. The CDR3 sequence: CASSIGRGRGTGELFF. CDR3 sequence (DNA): TGTGCCAGTAGTATAGGGCGGGGAAGAGGGACCGGGGAGCTGTTTTTT. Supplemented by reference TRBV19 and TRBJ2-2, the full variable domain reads DGGITQSPKYLFRKEGQNVTLSCEQNLNHDAMYWYRQDPGQGLRLIYYSQIVNDFQKGDIAEGYSVSREKKESFPLTVTSAQKNPTAFYLCASSIGRGRGTGELFFGEGSRLTVL.

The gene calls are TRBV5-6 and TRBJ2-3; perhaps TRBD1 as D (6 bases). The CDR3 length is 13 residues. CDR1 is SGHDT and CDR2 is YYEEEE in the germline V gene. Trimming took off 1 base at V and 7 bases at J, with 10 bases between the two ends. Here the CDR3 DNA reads TGTGCCAGCAGCTTGAACAGGGCGAATACGCAGTATTTT. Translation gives CASSLNRANTQYF.

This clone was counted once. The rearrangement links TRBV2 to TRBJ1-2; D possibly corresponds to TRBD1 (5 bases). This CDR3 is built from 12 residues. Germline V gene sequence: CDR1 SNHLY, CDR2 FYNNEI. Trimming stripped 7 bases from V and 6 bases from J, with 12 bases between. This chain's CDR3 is CASILRADGYTF. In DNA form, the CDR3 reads TGTGCCAGCATACTCAGGGCTGATGGCTACACCTTC.

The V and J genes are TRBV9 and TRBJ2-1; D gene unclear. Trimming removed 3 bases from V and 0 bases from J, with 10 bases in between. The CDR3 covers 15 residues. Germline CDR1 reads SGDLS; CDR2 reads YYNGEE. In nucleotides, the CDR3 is TGTGCCAGCAGCGGGCGGAAGAGCTCCTACAATGAGCAGTTCTTC. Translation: CASSGRKSSYNEQFF.

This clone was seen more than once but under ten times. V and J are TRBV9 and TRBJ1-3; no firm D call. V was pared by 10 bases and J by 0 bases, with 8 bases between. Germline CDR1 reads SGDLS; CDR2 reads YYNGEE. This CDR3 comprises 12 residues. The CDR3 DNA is TGTGCCTCCCGGGACTCTGGAAACACCATATATTTT. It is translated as CASRDSGNTIYF.

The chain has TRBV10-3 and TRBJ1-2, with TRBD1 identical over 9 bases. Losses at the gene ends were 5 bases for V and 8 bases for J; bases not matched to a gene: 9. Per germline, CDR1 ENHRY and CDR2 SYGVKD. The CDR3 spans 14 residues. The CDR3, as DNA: TGTGCCATCAGTACTTCACAGGGGGCGTTCGGCTACACCTTC. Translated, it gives CAISTSQGAFGYTF.